The rows below give T cell receptor beta chains drawn from one sample of a study of blood T cell repertoires in COVID-19. Clones were sequenced by immunoSEQ multiplex PCR, and TCRdb holds only the in-frame ones, with some missing. The table lists roughly 64,000 clones, 84% of them singletons. Sequencing was done on a sample of peripheral blood. The receptors come from a woman aged 55-70 years with acute or convalescent COVID-19. CDR3s include the opening cysteine and the closing phenylalanine or tryptophan. D genes are given only for firm matches. Not every row has a clone size; where given, it reads once, few, many or a size class.

v_call,d_call,clone_size,j_call,cdr3_aa,cdr3_nt
TRBV29-1,TRBD2,NA,TRBJ2-7,CSATEREYQYF,TGCAGCGCCACAGAGCGGGAGTACCAGTACTTC
TRBV7-9,NA,NA,TRBJ1-2,CASSLQRLNYGYTF,TGTGCCAGCAGCCTACAACGACTAAACTATGGCTACACCTTC
TRBV19,TRBD1,NA,TRBJ1-5,CASSRQGNQPQHF,TGTGCCAGTAGTCGACAGGGAAATCAGCCCCAGCATTTT
TRBV18,TRBD1,NA,TRBJ2-3,CASSPFSTGQGAGTQYF,TGTGCCAGCTCACCCTTTTCTACGGGACAGGGGGCCGGGACGCAGTATTTT
TRBV9,TRBD1,NA,TRBJ1-2,CASSVRGQGAVGYTF,TGTGCCAGCAGCGTTCGGGGACAGGGGGCTGTCGGCTACACCTTC
TRBV6-6,TRBD1,once,TRBJ1-5,CASSLDRVRTQHF,TGTGCCAGCAGCCTCGACAGGGTAAGGACCCAGCATTTT
TRBV5-1,TRBD2,NA,TRBJ2-3,CASRRGGGEDTQYF,TGCGCCAGCAGGCGCGGGGGAGGGGAGGATACGCAGTATTTT
TRBV2,NA,NA,TRBJ2-1,CASSLQMVHEQFF,TGTGCCAGCAGCTTACAGATGGTCCATGAGCAGTTCTTC
TRBV2,NA,NA,TRBJ2-5,CASSEGRETQYF,TGTGCCAGCAGCGAGGGCAGGGAGACCCAGTACTTC
TRBV5-1,TRBD1,NA,TRBJ1-1,CASSTRTGANTEAFF,TGCGCCAGCAGCACCAGGACAGGCGCGAACACTGAAGCTTTCTTT
TRBV19,NA,once,TRBJ1-3,CASSIRTEHSGNTIYF,TGTGCCAGTAGTATACGAACAGAGCACTCTGGAAACACCATATATTTT
TRBV7-6,TRBD2,NA,TRBJ2-3,CASSSTLGTSGGPQYF,TGTGCCAGCAGCTCCACCTTAGGGACTAGCGGGGGGCCGCAGTATTTT
TRBV30,TRBD1,NA,TRBJ1-3,CAWGTGPGNTIYF,TGTGCCTGGGGGACAGGGCCTGGAAACACCATATATTTT
TRBV25-1,NA,NA,TRBJ1-2,CASSEPPDGYTF,TGTGCCAGCAGTGAACCGCCAGATGGCTACACCTTC
TRBV5-1,NA,NA,TRBJ1-1,CASSGGGGARTEAFF,TGCGCCAGCAGCGGCGGCGGGGGGGCGCGTACTGAAGCTTTCTTT
TRBV25-1,TRBD1,NA,TRBJ2-2,CASSVARDRAFTGELFF,TGTGCCAGCAGCGTAGCCCGGGACAGGGCTTTTACCGGGGAGCTGTTTTTT
TRBV3-1/TRBV3-2,NA,NA,TRBJ1-1,CASSQTGTEAFF,TGTGCCAGCAGCCAAACAGGGACTGAAGCTTTCTTT
TRBV7-2,NA,NA,TRBJ2-7,CASSFGLPGAYEQYF,TGTGCCAGCAGCTTTGGACTGCCGGGCGCCTACGAGCAGTACTTC
TRBV11-2,NA,NA,TRBJ1-2,CASSLEAGSGYTF,TGTGCCAGCAGCTTAGAGGCAGGGTCCGGCTACACCTTC
TRBV9,TRBD1,NA,TRBJ2-3,CASSSRQGFDTQYF,TGTGCCAGCAGCTCGCGACAGGGGTTCGATACGCAGTATTTT
TRBV29-1,TRBD1,NA,TRBJ1-4,CSVDTGEREKLFF,TGCAGCGTTGATACAGGGGAGCGGGAAAAACTGTTTTTT
TRBV3-1/TRBV3-2,NA,NA,TRBJ1-1,CASSPRGGITEAFF,TGTGCCAGCAGCCCCCGGGGGGGCATCACTGAAGCTTTCTTT
TRBV20-1,TRBD1,NA,TRBJ1-4,CSAFSGGKLFF,TGCAGTGCTTTTTCAGGGGGAAAACTGTTTTTT
TRBV3-1/TRBV3-2,TRBD2,once,TRBJ2-2,CASSQVSLAGPTGELFF,TGTGCCAGCAGCCAAGTGTCCCTAGCGGGACCCACCGGGGAGCTGTTTTTT
TRBV9,TRBD2,NA,TRBJ2-1,CASSVYGASGNEQFF,TGTGCCAGCAGCGTCTATGGGGCTAGCGGCAATGAGCAGTTCTTC
TRBV29-1,TRBD1,NA,TRBJ1-1,CSVERDSTMNTEAFF,TGCAGCGTTGAGCGGGACAGTACTATGAACACTGAAGCTTTCTTT
TRBV5-5,NA,once,TRBJ2-5,CASSNVTGWETQYF,TGTGCCAGCAGCAACGTAACAGGGTGGGAGACCCAGTACTTC
TRBV10-3,TRBD1,NA,TRBJ1-1,CAARDRGGTEAFF,TGTGCCGCCCGGGACAGGGGGGGCACTGAAGCTTTCTTT
TRBV27,TRBD2,NA,TRBJ2-5,CASSSPRLAGVEETQYF,TGTGCCAGCAGTTCCCCGCGACTAGCGGGGGTGGAAGAGACCCAGTACTTC
TRBV9,TRBD1,NA,TRBJ1-6,CASSIGTGRLGNSPLHF,TGTGCCAGCAGCATCGGGACAGGGAGGCTTGGAAATTCACCCCTCCACTTT
TRBV7-3,TRBD2,NA,TRBJ2-1,CASSLMRGGLFF,TGTGCCAGCAGCTTAATGCGGGGGGGTCTGTTCTTC
TRBV6-5,TRBD1,NA,TRBJ2-7,CASTQDRGPYEQYF,TGTGCCAGCACTCAGGACAGGGGGCCCTACGAGCAGTACTTC
TRBV27,TRBD1,NA,TRBJ2-2,CASSLLKTGSPGELFF,TGTGCCAGCAGTTTATTGAAGACAGGGAGCCCCGGGGAGCTGTTTTTT
TRBV7-3,NA,NA,TRBJ2-5,CASSLSYGETQYF,TGTGCCAGCAGCTTAAGCTACGGGGAGACCCAGTACTTC
TRBV3-1/TRBV3-2,NA,NA,TRBJ1-4,CASSQDWTDHEKLFF,TGTGCCAGCAGCCAAGATTGGACAGACCATGAAAAACTGTTTTTT
TRBV19,NA,NA,TRBJ2-2,CASSINRDTGELFF,TGTGCCAGTAGTATCAACAGGGACACCGGGGAGCTGTTTTTT
TRBV3-1/TRBV3-2,NA,NA,TRBJ2-2,CATQQRQNTGELFF,TGTGCCACCCAACAACGACAGAACACCGGGGAGCTGTTTTTT
TRBV7-2,TRBD1,NA,TRBJ1-1,CASSSGQGWTEAFF,TGTGCCAGCAGCTCAGGACAGGGTTGGACTGAAGCTTTCTTT
TRBV9,TRBD1,few,TRBJ1-2,CASSRGTGDGYTF,TGTGCCAGCAGCAGAGGGACAGGCGACGGCTACACCTTC
TRBV29-1,TRBD1,NA,TRBJ1-1,CSVDETGDTEAFF,TGCAGCGTTGATGAGACAGGGGACACTGAAGCTTTCTTT
TRBV7-9,NA,NA,TRBJ1-2,CASSLKGVDYGYTF,TGTGCCAGCAGCTTAAAAGGGGTTGACTATGGCTACACCTTC
TRBV29-1,NA,NA,TRBJ1-3,CSVVLGPGNTIYF,TGCAGCGTTGTATTGGGGCCTGGAAACACCATATATTTT
TRBV3-1/TRBV3-2,NA,NA,TRBJ1-5,CASSQAGFNNQPQHF,TGTGCCAGCAGCCAAGCCGGGTTCAACAATCAGCCCCAGCATTTT
TRBV11-1,TRBD1,NA,TRBJ2-5,CASSLRRGQETQYF,TGTGCCAGCAGCTTACGCAGGGGGCAAGAGACCCAGTACTTC
TRBV4-1,TRBD1,many,TRBJ1-1,CASSQAGQGIEAFF,TGCGCCAGCAGCCAAGCGGGACAGGGGATTGAAGCTTTCTTT
TRBV2,NA,few,TRBJ1-5,CASSEGQVSQPQHF,TGTGCCAGCAGTGAAGGGCAGGTCAGCCAGCCCCAGCATTTT
TRBV19,NA,NA,TRBJ1-5,CASRTQYSNQPQHF,TGTGCCAGTAGGACACAGTATAGCAATCAGCCCCAGCATTTT
TRBV5-1,TRBD2,NA,TRBJ2-1,CASSHLTSGNNEQFF,TGCGCCAGCAGCCATTTGACTAGCGGAAACAATGAGCAGTTCTTC